Listed below are T cell receptor beta chains from one sample, sequenced in a study of T-cell reconstitution after alpha-beta-depleted transplantation in children. TCRdb used MiXCR to reprocess the PCR reads, holding one entry per CDR3 protein. The sample holds hundreds of thousands of distinct CDR3 sequences, approximately 14% seen once. The sequences come from PBMCs, collected before TCRalphabeta/CD19-depleted stem cell transplant. These receptors came from a girl aged 2 to 9 with congenital amegakaryocytic thrombocytopenia, due to receive a stem cell transplant. Each CDR3 is given with its conserved first and last residue. Fields, in order: V gene, J gene, clone size, D gene, CDR3 protein, CDR3 DNA. D genes are given only for firm matches. The size entry is marked missing in some rows and otherwise reads once, few, many or a size class.

V gene: TRBV4-1
J gene: TRBJ2-1
clone size: many
D gene: -
CDR3 protein: CASSLLEGPEWYEQFF
CDR3 DNA: TGCGCCAGCAGTCTCCTCGAAGGCCCTGAGTGGTATGAGCAGTTCTTC

V gene: TRBV6-6
J gene: TRBJ1-1
clone size: few
D gene: -
CDR3 protein: CASSYQQLAEAFF
CDR3 DNA: TGTGCCAGCAGTTACCAGCAGCTGGCTGAAGCTTTCTTT

V gene: TRBV19
J gene: TRBJ2-1
clone size: many
D gene: TRBD2
CDR3 protein: CASSIRAGSSYNEQFF
CDR3 DNA: TGTGCCAGTAGTATTCGAGCGGGGAGCTCCTACAATGAGCAGTTCTTC

V gene: TRBV27
J gene: TRBJ2-7
clone size: many
D gene: TRBD1
CDR3 protein: CASSFIFGDRGYEQYF
CDR3 DNA: TGTGCCAGCAGTTTCATTTTTGGGGACAGGGGATACGAGCAGTACTTC

V gene: TRBV10-3
J gene: TRBJ2-7
clone size: -
D gene: -
CDR3 protein: CATTGGLEQYF
CDR3 DNA: TGTGCCACCACGGGTGGATTGGAGCAGTACTTC

V gene: TRBV12-3/TRBV12-4
J gene: TRBJ1-1
clone size: few
D gene: -
CDR3 protein: CASSPPGPVRPEAFF
CDR3 DNA: TGTGCCAGCAGTCCCCCGGGCCCGGTTAGGCCTGAAGCTTTCTTT

V gene: TRBV6-1
J gene: TRBJ2-1
clone size: -
D gene: TRBD1
CDR3 protein: CASSPGQGGRDEQFF
CDR3 DNA: TGTGCCAGCAGTCCAGGACAGGGTGGGCGAGATGAGCAGTTCTTC

V gene: TRBV6-1
J gene: TRBJ1-5
clone size: many
D gene: -
CDR3 protein: CASTNGAIENQPQHF
CDR3 DNA: TGTGCCAGCACCAACGGGGCCATCGAAAATCAGCCCCAGCATTTT

V gene: TRBV20-1
J gene: TRBJ2-2
clone size: -
D gene: TRBD2
CDR3 protein: CSARTKRESGELFF
CDR3 DNA: TGCAGTGCTAGGACCAAGCGGGAGTCCGGGGAGCTGTTTTTT

V gene: TRBV12-3/TRBV12-4
J gene: TRBJ2-1
clone size: many
D gene: TRBD2
CDR3 protein: CASAETSSEFF
CDR3 DNA: TGTGCCAGCGCCGAGACTAGCTCTGAGTTCTTC

V gene: TRBV5-5
J gene: TRBJ2-1
clone size: many
D gene: TRBD2
CDR3 protein: CASSKELAASYNEQFF
CDR3 DNA: TGTGCCAGCAGCAAAGAACTAGCGGCCTCCTACAATGAGCAGTTCTTC

V gene: TRBV6-1
J gene: TRBJ1-5
clone size: -
D gene: -
CDR3 protein: CASRPFVQPQHF
CDR3 DNA: TGTGCCAGCAGGCCCTTTGTTCAGCCCCAGCATTTT

V gene: TRBV15
J gene: TRBJ2-4
clone size: many
D gene: -
CDR3 protein: CATSAYWTQLAKNIQYF
CDR3 DNA: TGTGCCACCAGCGCCTATTGGACGCAACTAGCCAAAAACATTCAGTACTTC

V gene: TRBV29-1
J gene: TRBJ2-1
clone size: many
D gene: -
CDR3 protein: CSVDRLGSNEQFF
CDR3 DNA: TGCAGCGTTGATCGATTGGGATCCAATGAGCAGTTCTTC

V gene: TRBV20-1
J gene: TRBJ2-2
clone size: -
D gene: -
CDR3 protein: CSARVAEGSGELFF
CDR3 DNA: TGCAGTGCTAGAGTAGCGGAGGGGTCCGGGGAGCTGTTTTTT

V gene: TRBV7-2
J gene: TRBJ2-7
clone size: many
D gene: -
CDR3 protein: CASSTASVRSYEQYF
CDR3 DNA: TGTGCCAGCAGCACCGCTAGCGTTCGCTCCTACGAGCAGTACTTC

V gene: TRBV5-1
J gene: TRBJ1-6
clone size: many
D gene: -
CDR3 protein: CASSLGQNNSPLHF
CDR3 DNA: TGCGCCAGCAGCTTGGGACAGAATAATTCACCCCTCCACTTT

V gene: TRBV20-1
J gene: TRBJ1-2
clone size: many
D gene: -
CDR3 protein: CSARDLGLLTDGYTF
CDR3 DNA: TGCAGTGCTAGAGATCTAGGACTCCTAACGGATGGCTACACCTTC

V gene: TRBV14
J gene: TRBJ2-7
clone size: few
D gene: -
CDR3 protein: CASSQSSGPSYEQYF
CDR3 DNA: TGTGCCAGCAGCCAATCCAGCGGGCCGTCCTACGAGCAGTACTTC

V gene: TRBV11-2
J gene: TRBJ2-6
clone size: few
D gene: -
CDR3 protein: CASDSQGSGANVLTF
CDR3 DNA: TGTGCCAGCGACTCCCAGGGCTCTGGGGCCAACGTCCTGACTTTC

V gene: TRBV5-1
J gene: TRBJ1-4
clone size: once
D gene: -
CDR3 protein: CASSPGPTGFNEKLFF
CDR3 DNA: TGCGCCAGCAGCCCTGGGCCTACAGGGTTTAATGAAAAACTGTTTTTT

V gene: TRBV29-1
J gene: TRBJ2-7
clone size: many
D gene: -
CDR3 protein: CSVTSGYEQYF
CDR3 DNA: TGCAGCGTTACATCGGGCTACGAGCAGTACTTC